The 4 T cell receptor beta chains below were found in one sample sequenced in a study of cytomegalovirus exposure and HLA in healthy donors. Clones were read by immunoSEQ multiplex PCR, and TCRdb kept only the in-frame ones, dropping some. The sample lists some 90,000 clones, 96% occurring once. Material for sequencing was PBMCs. The receptors were sampled from a man between 18 and 29 years old in good health and CMV-seronegative.

J is TRBJ1-4 and V is TRBV16, with no clear D. CDR1 and CDR2 from the germline V gene are KGHSY and FQNENV. Trimming took 1 base from V and 0 from J, leaving 12 bases between them. The CDR3 has 17 residues. CDR3 DNA sequence: TGTGCCAGCAGCCAATGGGCGGGCGGAGCAACTAATGAAAAACTGTTTTTT. Residues: CASSQWAGGATNEKLFF.

V usage is TRBV7-9 and J usage is TRBJ1-5; D ambiguous. Trimming took off 0 bases at V and 10 bases at J, with 13 bases between the two ends. CDR3 length: 14 residues. The germline gives CDR1 SEHNR, CDR2 FQNEAQ (reference sequence). The CDR3 DNA reads as TGTGCCAGCAGCTTAGCGCTCGTATTACATCCCCAGCATTTT. Encoded protein: CASSLALVLHPQHF. Using reference TRBV7-9 and TRBJ1-5 for the parts outside the CDR3, the full variable domain is DTGVSQNPRHKITKRGQNVTFRCDPISEHNRLYWYRQTLGQGPEFLTYFQNEAQLEKSRLLSDRFSAERPKGSFSTLEIQRTEQGDSAMYLCASSLALVLHPQHFGDGTRLSIL.

The chain uses TRBV20-1 and TRBJ1-2, with TRBD1 matching 7 bases. CDR3 size: 11 residues. V gave up 3 bases and J gave up 6 bases; unmatched junction bases: 1. Germline CDR1 is DFQATT and CDR2 is SNEGSKA (reference sequence). CDR3 region: CSARTGNGYTF. The CDR3 coding sequence is TGCAGTGCTAGGACAGGGAATGGCTACACCTTC.

The chain recombines TRBV7-2 with TRBJ1-5; perhaps TRBD1 as D (6 bases). The CDR3 covers 15 residues. Germline CDR1 reads SGHTA; CDR2 reads FQGNSA. V lost 2 bases and J 0 bases, leaving 8 bases between the germline ends. The chain's CDR3 is CASSLQGYSNQPQHF. DNA for the CDR3: TGTGCCAGCAGCTTACAGGGGTATAGCAATCAGCCCCAGCATTTT.